Listed below are T cell receptor beta chains from one sample, sequenced in a study of T cell responses to AZD1222 COVID-19 vaccine. Assay: immunoSEQ multiplex PCR; the TCRdb copy retains only in-frame clones and omits some. The repertoire includes roughly 150,000 clones, roughly nine tenths of them detected once, and approximately 3.9% sits in the top ten. This material consisted of peripheral blood, taken 28 days after the second AZD1222 dose. All receptors come from an adult who received the AZD1222 COVID-19 vaccine. Each CDR3 is given with its conserved first and last residue. D genes are given only for firm matches. The size of a clone is reported for some rows only, either as once, few or many, or as a class for expanded clones.

D | size | J | V | CDR3 | DNA
TRBD2 | - | TRBJ2-2 | TRBV5-4 | CASSLAGLAGPGELFF | TGTGCCAGCAGCTTGGCGGGACTAGCGGGGCCCGGGGAGCTGTTTTTT
TRBD1 | few | TRBJ1-4 | TRBV29-1 | CSVSDRDEKLFF | TGCAGCGTTTCCGACAGGGACGAAAAACTGTTTTTT
- | - | TRBJ1-1 | TRBV27 | CASGTSMSNEAFF | TGTGCCAGCGGGACAAGTATGTCTAATGAAGCTTTCTTT
- | - | TRBJ1-4 | TRBV5-8 | CASSNRGASNEKLFF | TGTGCCAGCAGCAACCGGGGGGCGTCTAATGAAAAACTGTTTTTT
TRBD1 | - | TRBJ2-2 | TRBV30 | CAWSTDRGPGELFF | TGTGCCTGGAGTACGGACAGGGGCCCCGGGGAGCTGTTTTTT
- | - | TRBJ2-3 | TRBV7-9 | CASTLLTVTRADTQYF | TGTGCCAGCACCCTCCTAACGGTTACCAGGGCAGATACGCAGTATTTT
TRBD2 | - | TRBJ2-1 | TRBV5-1 | CASSLSPSGGANEQFF | TGCGCCAGCAGCTTGAGCCCTAGCGGGGGGGCCAATGAGCAGTTCTTC
- | - | TRBJ1-5 | TRBV10-3 | CAISEQDNQPQHF | TGTGCCATCAGTGAACAGGACAATCAGCCCCAGCATTTT
TRBD2 | - | TRBJ2-1 | TRBV7-9 | CASSGLAGSYNEQFF | TGTGCCAGCAGTGGACTAGCGGGATCTTACAATGAGCAGTTCTTC
- | once | TRBJ1-1 | TRBV4-1 | CASSQSALGPGKGEAFF | TGCGCCAGCAGCCAATCCGCCTTGGGCCCCGGGAAGGGTGAAGCTTTCTTT
- | once | TRBJ2-1 | TRBV27 | CASKHSVTSGYYNEQFF | TGTGCCAGCAAACACTCCGTGACGTCAGGGTACTACAATGAGCAGTTCTTC
TRBD2 | - | TRBJ2-7 | TRBV18 | CASSLTGLAGVSEQYF | TGTGCCAGCTCACTAACAGGACTAGCGGGAGTCTCCGAGCAGTACTTC
- | - | TRBJ1-2 | TRBV6-5 | CASSRPEGGYTF | TGTGCCAGCAGCCGACCAGAAGGCGGCTACACCTTC
- | - | TRBJ1-3 | TRBV27 | CASSPRSTGSSGNTIYF | TGTGCCAGCAGTCCTAGGAGTACAGGGAGCTCTGGAAACACCATATATTTT
- | - | TRBJ2-6 | TRBV19 | CASSIGRPSGANVLTF | TGTGCCAGTAGTATTGGGAGGCCCTCTGGGGCCAACGTCCTGACTTTC
- | - | TRBJ2-1 | TRBV3-1/TRBV3-2 | CASSPLGPPGVNEQFF | TGTGCCAGCAGCCCCTTGGGGCCGCCAGGGGTCAATGAGCAGTTCTTC
TRBD2 | - | TRBJ2-3 | TRBV4-3 | CASSQGYEQTSGTDTQYF | TGCGCCAGCAGCCAAGGGTACGAGCAGACTAGCGGGACAGATACGCAGTATTTT
- | - | TRBJ2-2 | TRBV7-7 | CASSLTPDSTGELFF | TGTGCTAGCAGCTTAACCCCGGACAGCACCGGGGAGCTGTTTTTT
TRBD1 | - | TRBJ1-2 | TRBV19 | CASNSQSGTEGYTF | TGTGCCAGTAACTCTCAATCCGGGACAGAAGGCTACACCTTC
- | - | TRBJ2-6 | TRBV4-1 | CASSQPLTSSSGANVLTF | TGCGCCAGCAGCCAGCCCCTGACGAGTAGCTCTGGGGCCAACGTCCTGACTTTC
- | - | TRBJ2-2 | TRBV18 | CASSLGHGELFF | TGTGCCAGCTCACTCGGGCACGGGGAGCTGTTTTTT
- | few | TRBJ1-4 | TRBV7-9 | CASSVDRGAREKLFF | TGTGCCAGCAGCGTGGATCGGGGGGCTCGGGAAAAACTGTTTTTT
- | once | TRBJ1-2 | TRBV3-1/TRBV3-2 | CASSQDWSFGHPNYGYTF | TGTGCCAGCAGCCAAGATTGGTCATTTGGACACCCGAACTATGGCTACACCTTC
- | - | TRBJ2-1 | TRBV19 | CASIGPTAYNEQFF | TGTGCCAGTATAGGCCCGACAGCATACAATGAGCAGTTCTTC
- | - | TRBJ2-7 | TRBV27 | CASRGQTDEQYF | TGTGCCAGCAGGGGGCAGACGGACGAGCAGTACTTC
- | - | TRBJ1-1 | TRBV9 | CASSVGGLLVGTEAFF | TGTGCCAGCAGCGTAGGTGGACTCCTAGTAGGAACTGAAGCTTTCTTT
TRBD2 | - | TRBJ2-2 | TRBV11-2 | CASSFKSASGRAGELFF | TGTGCCAGCAGTTTTAAATCCGCTAGCGGGAGGGCTGGGGAGCTGTTTTTT
- | - | TRBJ1-1 | TRBV2 | CASKWGGRSIKNTEAFF | TGTGCCAGCAAGTGGGGGGGGCGTTCGATTAAGAACACTGAAGCTTTCTTT